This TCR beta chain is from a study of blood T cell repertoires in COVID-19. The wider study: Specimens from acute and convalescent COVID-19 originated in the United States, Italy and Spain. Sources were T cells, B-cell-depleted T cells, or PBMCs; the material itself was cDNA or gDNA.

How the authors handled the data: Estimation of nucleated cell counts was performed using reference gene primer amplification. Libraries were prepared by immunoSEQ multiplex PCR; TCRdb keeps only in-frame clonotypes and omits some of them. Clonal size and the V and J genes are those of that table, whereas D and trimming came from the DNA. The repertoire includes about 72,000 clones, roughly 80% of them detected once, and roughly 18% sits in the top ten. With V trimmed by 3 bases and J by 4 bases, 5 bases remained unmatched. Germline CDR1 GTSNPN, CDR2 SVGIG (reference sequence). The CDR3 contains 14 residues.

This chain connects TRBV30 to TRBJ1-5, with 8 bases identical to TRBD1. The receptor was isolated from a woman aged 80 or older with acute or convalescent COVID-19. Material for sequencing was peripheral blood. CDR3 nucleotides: TGTGCCTGGAGATCCCAGGGGGCTAATCAGCCCCAGCATTTT. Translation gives CAWRSQGANQPQHF.